This T cell receptor (beta chain) came from a study of cytomegalovirus exposure and HLA in healthy donors (dated 2017 in TCRdb). Background for the entire study: An earlier analysis of approximately 640 of the donors reported about 290 Gb of sequence data and 100 million to 130 million unique TCR beta sequences from 150 million to 200 million T cells. Approximately 300 gigabases of sequencing data and 75 million to 85 million unique TCR sequences made up an early release that covered roughly 670 HLA-typed donors. The genetic ancestry cluster associated with self-reported Caucasian donors included 81% of the approximately 400 genotyped donors. The aim of the study was to test whether cataloging public T cell receptors could identify signatures of past pathogen exposure. The T cell repertoires of some 700 subjects were profiled by immunosequencing and related to cytomegalovirus serostatus. Besides the first cohort of 666 subjects, a separate validation cohort made up of roughly 120 different subjects was used. The study combined high-throughput TCR immunosequencing, statistical association of individual TCRs with disease status, and machine learning to predict cytomegalovirus infection status. A later analysis re-examined previously published TCR beta repertoires from roughly 720 donors and added high-resolution HLA genotyping to investigate patterns of TCR occurrence. Rather than drawing on any new phenotypic data, the later analysis identified candidate immune exposures from TCR beta sequences and the way those sequences occurred across donors. An earlier analysis of roughly 580 of the donors used high-throughput TCR beta sequencing to judge whether each TCR beta V gene segment behaved as functional or pseudogenic. Donor age, sex, ethnicity and CMV serostatus were compiled alongside the repertoire data. A later genetic analysis took genome-wide SNP genotypes for about 55% of the roughly 670 donors and used that subset as a discovery cohort. All discovery cohort repertoires had been generated using a single sequencing platform. Class I and class II HLA loci were covered by the typing at four-digit resolution. Typing coverage varied by locus: roughly 620-630 donors for A, B, C, DRB1 and DQB1; under 550 for DQA1; about 590 for DPA1; approximately 450 for DPB1. Four to six DR-DQ haplotypes were handled as single units for association and clustering, since linkage in the cohort was strong. Among about 360 genotyped donors of the cohort, an average of roughly 240,000 unique TCR beta nucleotide sequences were sequenced per donor, around 20% of them non-productive. Study-wide findings and limitations: Linkage disequilibrium might explain the correlated functional status among segregating V segments, but an unknown experimental factor could not be ruled out. The classifier was reported to diagnose cytomegalovirus status with high specificity and sensitivity in both the original cohort and the validation cohort. In a later genetic analysis, fewer N-insertions in productive TCRs were reported among donors in an Asian-associated ancestry cluster than the roughly 640-donor mean. Across donors, most TCR sequences were observed very rarely, whereas some public TCRs were present in many individuals. A cluster of highly shared sequence variants was judged likely to be a technical artifact of the sequencing pipeline. In the study, about 150 TCR beta chains were listed as associated with cytomegalovirus. A later genetic analysis associated a missense DCLRE1C variant with V-gene and J-gene trimming of TCR beta chains, and an independent cohort replicated the association. The authors suggested that the approach could potentially be extended to other disease states and immunological phenotypes. When HLA alleles, especially DR and DQ, strongly co-occurred, attributing TCR associations to individual alleles was difficult. In an earlier analysis of some 540 of the donors, most TCR beta V segments appeared in productive rearrangements about 90% or about 30% of the time, broadly matching IMGT annotations. Specific HLA alleles were associated with about 17,000 TCR beta sequences at a false discovery rate of 0.05 in a later analysis. Because HLA typing was missing for some donors at each locus, association tests included only the typed subset. Sequencing depth was assumed to be roughly uniform across donors in the presence/absence analyses, though that assumption may not hold. In a later analysis, HLA-associated TCR beta chains were found to be more clonally expanded and to have lower generation probabilities than equally common non-associated chains. Because the 87-base-pair reads could not distinguish some IMGT-functional V segments, including TRBV6-2 and TRBV6-3, those segments were excluded. This cohort had only TCR beta chains sequenced, and the lack of alpha or paired-chain data limited which features could be detected. A further reported finding was that TCR beta sequences accurately predicted the HLA-A and HLA-B alleles for most subjects in the first cohort. Because counts were too low, roughly 16 rarely observed V segments, including chromosome 9 orphons, were left out of the earlier analysis of over 550 of the donors. According to a later analysis, most CMV-associated TCR beta chains appeared to be HLA-restricted, and the HLA associations seemed to be driven largely by CMV exposure. A later analysis found that TCR association rates varied across HLA loci, with DRB1 alleles showing the most associated TCRs and HLA-C alleles the fewest. CMV serostatus was the only immune exposure information available for the cohort. In vitro tests confirmed that a few of the cytomegalovirus-associated TCR beta chains recognize cytomegalovirus antigens. In a later analysis, several top co-occurrence clusters were reported to appear linked to parvovirus B19, influenza, CMV and Epstein-Barr virus.

V loses 2 bases, J loses 0 bases, and the germline ends lie 6 bases apart. Taken from cysteine to phenylalanine, the CDR3 has 14 residues. The CDR3 DNA has 42 bases and is translated from base 1. CDR1 SNHLY and CDR2 FYNNEI were looked up in the germline V gene. Turning to this clone: It has no known antigen specificity. Base qualities are missing; no much larger clone stands one base away.

Receptor amplification or capture employed the immunoSEQ multiplex PCR assay. A mixture of 60 forward primers for TCR Vbeta segments and 13 reverse primers for TCR Jbeta segments was used in the multiplex PCR. A multiplex PCR assay on genomic DNA amplified the CDR3 region of rearranged TCR beta genes. The Illumina HiSeq System was used to sequence the amplified TCR beta libraries as 87-base-pair reads. On the study's bioinformatics: In a later analysis, about 80 million unique TCR beta chains were counted across the approximately 670 repertoires, and around 11 million of these chains were shared by at least two donors. To remove PCR and sequencing errors, raw reads were error-corrected and collapsed into unique sequences using a nearest-neighbor algorithm that merged closely related sequences. Alignment of CDR3 sequences to IMGT reference sequences was used to assign V, D and J gene segments. For a sequence to be retained, a match of at least six nucleotides was required to both a V gene segment and a J gene segment. A rearrangement counted as productive if the CDR3 had no stop codons and remained in frame with V and J, and every other rearrangement counted as non-productive. Following IMGT convention, CDR3 was defined as the stretch from the second conserved V-encoded cysteine to the conserved J-encoded phenylalanine. Sequences without an unambiguous match to a single V gene segment were excluded from the earlier analysis of a few hundred of the donors. In an earlier analysis of roughly 500 of the donors, V segments were called functional above 56.7% productive rearrangements and were called segregating when the between-donor standard deviation exceeded 5%. A statistical classification framework was developed to diagnose cytomegalovirus status using the catalog of TCR beta chain sequences. V and J gene assignment, in a later analysis, came from comparing TCR nucleotide sequences with IMGT/GENE-DB human TR gene sequences. In a later analysis, CDR3 sequences and most-parsimonious VDJ recombination scenarios were assigned using the TCRdist pipeline. In a later analysis, each TCR beta chain was defined by its CDR3 amino acid sequence together with its V-gene family, and reads without a unique V-gene family were excluded. As a way to deal with suspected cross-contamination and a sequencing artifact, a later analysis dropped 450 to 600 nucleotide sequences that were highly shared and had low generation probability. For each public chain, a later analysis derived a clonal expansion index from normalized ranks of inferred template counts within each repertoire. In a later analysis, generation probabilities were computed using a VDJ recombination model fitted to out-of-frame rearrangements, and the results were checked against IGoR. A later analysis scored TCR-TCR, TCR-HLA and TCR-CMV co-occurrence with hypergeometric tests, applying a repertoire-size bias correction to TCR pairs. In a later analysis, false discovery rates were estimated by permuting HLA or CMV assignments 20 times. A later analysis grouped co-occurring TCRs with DBSCAN, adding TCRdist sequence similarity when clustering within HLA-allele-positive subsets. For co-occurrence clustering, repertoires with fewer than 30,000 or more than 120,000 public chains were excluded, along with about five repertoires with anomalous nucleotide sharing. TCRdb carries this immuneACCESS record with in-frame sequences only. Its versions omit some clonotypes, under half of them owing to an unresolved V gene in the studies checked, with the rest unexplained. V and J calls and clone size are copied from that table; D and trimming were computed from the DNA. Counted in this sample were roughly 110,000 clones; 55% to 85% of them appeared once. 7.8% of the sample comes from the top ten.

The cohort was made up of 500 to 800 healthy bone marrow donors. At the time of sampling, every cohort member was nominally healthy, though immune exposures that went unrecorded were likely present. The donor was CMV seronegative and belonged to the group of 352 seronegative cohort members. Each donor provided a peripheral blood sample, and peripheral blood mononuclear cells were used for TCR beta sequencing. The Qiagen DNeasy Blood Extraction Kit was used to extract genomic DNA from the blood cell samples. This TCR was recovered from a man younger than 40 in good health and CMV-seronegative. The source material was PBMCs. Recombination joined TRBV2 with TRBJ2-3; the D gene cannot be resolved reliably. For the CDR3, the sequence is CASSETRSTDTQYF. The DNA reads as follows: TGTGCCAGCAGTGAAACGCGGAGCACAGATACGCAGTATTTT. Reference TRBV2 and TRBJ2-3 genes cover what lies past the CDR3, so the full variable domain is EPEVTQTPSHQVTQMGQEVILRCVPISNHLYFYWYRQILGQKVEFLVSFYNNEISEKSEIFDDQFSVERPDGSNFTLKIRSTKLEDSAMYFCASSETRSTDTQYFGPGTRLTVL.